This T cell receptor (beta chain) is drawn from a study of cytomegalovirus exposure and HLA in healthy donors. For the study at large: Roughly 80 million unique TCRs from HLA-typed donors made up an early data release. Study findings and constraints: An analysis done earlier found most TCR beta V segments productive about 87% or about 30% of the time. Common viral pathogens were later found to be apparently linked to several of the most significant clusters. Generally TCR sequences proved uncommon, though certain public TCRs appeared in numerous donors.

Amplification used 60 Vbeta primers and 13 Jbeta primers. Only in-frame clones appear in the TCRdb table, and some are missing; sequencing was by immunoSEQ multiplex PCR. The sample contains some 110,000 clones, about 84% of which appear only once. This CDR3 comprises 14 residues. The junction had 5 bases not matched to a gene; V was cut back by 4 bases and J by 6 bases. From germline, CDR1 is MNHEY and CDR2 SMNVEV (reference sequence). Note on this clone: Its antigen is still unknown.

Input material: PBMCs. This sequence was found in a man aged 35 to 55 in good health and CMV-seronegative. The rearrangement uses TRBV27 and TRBJ1-5; 8 bases are shared with TRBD1. The CDR3 sequence is CASSWRQGIQPQHF. The CDR3 DNA reads as TGTGCCAGCAGTTGGAGACAGGGGATTCAGCCCCAGCATTTT.